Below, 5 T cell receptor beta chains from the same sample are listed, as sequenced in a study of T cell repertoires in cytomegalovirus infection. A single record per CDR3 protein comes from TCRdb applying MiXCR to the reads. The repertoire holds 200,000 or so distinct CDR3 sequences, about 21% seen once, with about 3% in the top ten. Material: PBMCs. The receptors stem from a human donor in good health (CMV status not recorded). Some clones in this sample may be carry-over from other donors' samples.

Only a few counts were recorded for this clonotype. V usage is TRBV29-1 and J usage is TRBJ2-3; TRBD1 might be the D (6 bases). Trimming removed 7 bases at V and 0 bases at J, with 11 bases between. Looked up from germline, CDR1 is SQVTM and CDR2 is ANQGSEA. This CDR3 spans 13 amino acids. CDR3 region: CSAGQTSTDTQYF. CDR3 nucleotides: TGCAGCGCAGGACAGACGAGCACAGATACGCAGTATTTT.

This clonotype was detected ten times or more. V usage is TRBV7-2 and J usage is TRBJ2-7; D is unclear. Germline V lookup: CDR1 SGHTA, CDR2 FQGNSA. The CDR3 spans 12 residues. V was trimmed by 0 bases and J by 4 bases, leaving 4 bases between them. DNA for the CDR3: TGTGCCAGCAGCTTAGCGACATACGAGCAGTACTTC. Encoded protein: CASSLATYEQYF.

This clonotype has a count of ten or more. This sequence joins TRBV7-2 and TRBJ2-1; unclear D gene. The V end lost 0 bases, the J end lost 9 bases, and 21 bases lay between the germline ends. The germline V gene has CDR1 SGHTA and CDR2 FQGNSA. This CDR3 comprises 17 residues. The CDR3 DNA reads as TGTGCCAGCAGCTTAGCGCCGGCCAACTCTGTGTTGAGTGAGCAGTTCTTC. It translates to CASSLAPANSVLSEQFF.

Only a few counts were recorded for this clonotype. The CDR3 DNA follows: TGTGCCAGCAGAAGAGGGGTCGATGAGCAGTTCTTC. Protein sequence: CASRRGVDEQFF. This chain connects TRBV25-1 to TRBJ2-1; D could derive from TRBD1 or TRBD2 (5 bases each). Trimming removed 6 bases from V and 8 bases from J, with 11 bases in between. The CDR3 totals 12 residues. From germline, CDR1 is MGHDK and CDR2 SYGVNS.

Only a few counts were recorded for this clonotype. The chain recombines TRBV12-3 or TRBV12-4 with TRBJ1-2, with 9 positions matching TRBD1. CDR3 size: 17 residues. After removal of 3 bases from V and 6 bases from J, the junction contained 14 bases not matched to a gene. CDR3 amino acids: CASSFTTGTGSVDGYTF. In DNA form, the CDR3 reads TGTGCCAGCAGTTTCACGACCGGGACAGGGTCTGTGGATGGCTACACCTTC.